A selection of T cell receptor beta chains follows, all from one sample in a study of cytomegalovirus exposure and HLA in healthy donors. Only in-frame clones appear in the TCRdb table, and some are missing; sequencing was by immunoSEQ multiplex PCR. Of about 180,000 clones in the sample, approximately 80% are singletons; the top ten hold 0.95% to 1.5%. Sequenced sample: PBMCs. These receptors were obtained from a boy aged 2 to 10 in good health and CMV-seronegative. The CDR3 runs from the conserved cysteine through the conserved F or W. The D gene is left open where the match is weak. Some rows have no size entry. The others give once, few or many, or a class for an expanded clone.

d_call	v_call	j_call	clone_size	cdr3_nt	cdr3_aa
TRBD2	TRBV6-6	TRBJ2-7	-	TGTGCCAGCACCCTCACCGGGACTAGCGGGATCCACGAGCAGTACTTC	CASTLTGTSGIHEQYF
-	TRBV7-9	TRBJ2-1	once	TGTGCCAGCAGTTTAGTAGCCGGGTCGACCAATGAGCAGTTCTTC	CASSLVAGSTNEQFF
-	TRBV10-3	TRBJ2-1	-	TGTGCCATCGACAGCGGAGGGGGCGATGAGCAGTTCTTC	CAIDSGGGDEQFF
-	TRBV23-1	TRBJ1-5	few	TGCGCCAGCAGTCAATCGAATCGGACAGTACTTCCTGGCAATCAGCCCCAGCATTTT	CASSQSNRTVLPGNQPQHF
TRBD2	TRBV6-1	TRBJ2-5	-	TGTGCCAGCAGTGCTCTAGCGGGGGGACAAGAGACCCAGTACTTC	CASSALAGGQETQYF
-	TRBV7-9	TRBJ2-5	-	TGTGCCAGCAGCTCGGGAGTATACCAAGAGACCCAGTACTTC	CASSSGVYQETQYF
TRBD1	TRBV2	TRBJ1-2	-	TGTGCCAGTGCTGGACAGGGGAACTATGGCTACACCTTC	CASAGQGNYGYTF
-	TRBV27	TRBJ2-1	-	TGTGCCAGGGTCGGGGGAGCGGGCCTTTGCCATGAGCAGTTCTTC	CARVGGAGLCHEQFF
TRBD1	TRBV27	TRBJ2-1	-	TGTGCCAGCAGCCGGGGACAGGGGCGCAATGAGCAGTTCTTC	CASSRGQGRNEQFF
TRBD2	TRBV5-1	TRBJ2-3	-	TGCGCCAGCAGCTTGGTAGCGGGGGGGAGTCCAGATACGCAGTATTTT	CASSLVAGGSPDTQYF
-	TRBV7-2	TRBJ1-1	-	TGTGCCAGCAGCTTAGTCCGGGGGATGGCTTTCTTT	CASSLVRGMAFF
TRBD1	TRBV2	TRBJ2-2	-	TGTGCCAGCAGCGCCACAGGGGGCGTGAACACCGGGGAGCTGTTTTTT	CASSATGGVNTGELFF
-	TRBV7-6	TRBJ1-4	-	TGTGCCAGCAGCTTGGGCGGGGGACACGTTAATGAAAAACTGTTTTTT	CASSLGGGHVNEKLFF
-	TRBV15	TRBJ1-6	-	TGTGCCACCAGCAGAGATCCAGGGCATTCACCCCTCCACTTT	CATSRDPGHSPLHF
TRBD1	TRBV5-1	TRBJ2-5	-	TGCGCCAGCAGCTTGGCCGGGACAGGGGCATGGACAGAGACCCAGTACTTC	CASSLAGTGAWTETQYF
-	TRBV9	TRBJ2-6	-	TGTGCCAGCAGCGTAGAATATGGGGTCGGCGGAGGCTCTGGGGCCAACGTCCTGACTTTC	CASSVEYGVGGGSGANVLTF
-	TRBV9	TRBJ2-1	-	TGTGCCAGCAGCGGGAGCGGAGGCTACGGGAATGAGCAGTTCTTC	CASSGSGGYGNEQFF
-	TRBV14	TRBJ1-1	-	TGTGCCAGCAGCCAAGATCGGTGCAGGGGACGCATGAACACTGAAGCTTTCTTT	CASSQDRCRGRMNTEAFF
TRBD2	TRBV5-6	TRBJ2-1	few	TGTGCCAGCAGCCTCGCTCTAGCGGGAGGGAATGAGCAGTTCTTC	CASSLALAGGNEQFF
TRBD2	TRBV9	TRBJ2-1	-	TGTGCCAGCAGCGTAATGCCCGGGACTAGCGGAAGCAATGAGCAGTTCTTC	CASSVMPGTSGSNEQFF
-	TRBV15	TRBJ1-5	-	TGTGCCACCGCGGAAGGAGGGGAAAGCAATCAGCCCCAGCATTTT	CATAEGGESNQPQHF
TRBD2	TRBV6-1	TRBJ2-1	-	TGTGCCAGCTCGACCAGCGGGACCTCCTACAATGAGCAGTTCTTC	CASSTSGTSYNEQFF
TRBD2	TRBV11-2	TRBJ2-1	-	TGTGCCAGCAGGACCCCGGGACTAGCGGTCAATGAGCAGTTCTTC	CASRTPGLAVNEQFF
-	TRBV19	TRBJ2-1	-	TGTGCCAGTAGTAGGCAGGGATCCTTGGATGAGCAGTTCTTC	CASSRQGSLDEQFF
TRBD1	TRBV11-2	TRBJ2-7	-	TGTGCCAGCAGCTCCCCGACAGGGACCTACGAGCAGTACTTC	CASSSPTGTYEQYF
TRBD1	TRBV6-4	TRBJ2-3	-	TGTGCCAGCAGTCGGGACAGGGGCCAAGGCACAGATACGCAGTATTTT	CASSRDRGQGTDTQYF
TRBD2	TRBV5-4	TRBJ2-1	-	TGTGCCAGCAGCTTGCCTAGCGGGAGTGTTAATGAGCAGTTCTTC	CASSLPSGSVNEQFF
TRBD1	TRBV18	TRBJ1-6	-	TGTGCCAGCTCACCCTCCGACAGGGCCAATTCACCCCTCCACTTT	CASSPSDRANSPLHF
-	TRBV7-2	TRBJ1-6	-	TGTGCCAGCAGCCGCCCTAGTGGTTCACCCCTCCACTTT	CASSRPSGSPLHF
TRBD1	TRBV6-5	TRBJ2-7	-	TGTGCCAGCAGACCTAGGGGGCAAGGTGGCCACGAGCAGTACTTC	CASRPRGQGGHEQYF
-	TRBV27	TRBJ1-5	few	TGTGCCAGCAGTTTTGGGGGAGGGGGGCCCCAGCATTTT	CASSFGGGGPQHF
TRBD2	TRBV4-1	TRBJ2-1	-	TGCGCCAGCAGCCAAGACGGGGGGGATTACAATGAGCAGTTCTTC	CASSQDGGDYNEQFF
-	TRBV29-1	TRBJ2-5	-	TGCAGCGTTACCAGGGGCGGGGAGACCCAGTACTTC	CSVTRGGETQYF
TRBD1	TRBV2	TRBJ1-4	-	TGTGCCAGCAGGACCGACAGGGGAGGGGAAAAACTGTTTTTT	CASRTDRGGEKLFF
TRBD1	TRBV27	TRBJ2-6	few	TGTGCCAGCCGGGCGACAGGGTTCTCTGGGGCCAACGTCCTGACTTTC	CASRATGFSGANVLTF
-	TRBV6-6	TRBJ1-1	-	TGTGCCAGCCACACAGGTAACACTGAAGCTTTCTTT	CASHTGNTEAFF
-	TRBV28	TRBJ2-5	-	TGTGCCAGCAGTTTCGGAGGGCCGGAAGAGACCCAGTACTTC	CASSFGGPEETQYF
TRBD1	TRBV7-8	TRBJ2-1	-	TGTGCCAGCAGCCACCGGGACAGGAGGATCGATGAGCAGTTCTTC	CASSHRDRRIDEQFF
TRBD1	TRBV12-5	TRBJ1-5	-	TGTGCTAGTGGTCATGGACAGGGGAGGGATCAGCCCCAGCATTTT	CASGHGQGRDQPQHF
-	TRBV7-3	TRBJ2-5	-	TGTGCCAGCAGCTTATCGGGACTTTACGAGGAGACCCAGTACTTC	CASSLSGLYEETQYF
TRBD1	TRBV30	TRBJ1-2	-	TGTGCCTGGGCCGGGACAGGGGGCTATGGCTACACCTTC	CAWAGTGGYGYTF
TRBD2	TRBV9	TRBJ2-1	few	TGTGCCAGCAGCGTAGATAGCGGGGCTGGCTCCTACAATGAGCAGTTCTTC	CASSVDSGAGSYNEQFF
TRBD1	TRBV6-1	TRBJ1-5	-	TGTGCCAGCATCGACAGGGGTGACAATCAGCCCCAGCATTTT	CASIDRGDNQPQHF
TRBD1	TRBV13	TRBJ2-3	-	TGTGCCAGCAGCTTACGAGGGGGCGGCACAGATACGCAGTATTTT	CASSLRGGGTDTQYF
-	TRBV7-2	TRBJ1-1	-	TGTGCCAGCAGCTCATCAGGGGTCCTAATTACTGAAGCTTTCTTT	CASSSSGVLITEAFF
TRBD2	TRBV5-1	TRBJ2-1	-	TGCGCCAGCAGCTTGGGGTCTAGCGGGTTGGGCTCCTACAATGAGCAGTTCTTC	CASSLGSSGLGSYNEQFF
-	TRBV5-6	TRBJ2-4	-	TGTGCCAGCAGCTTTGAAGGAGGGCTAAACATTCAGTACTTC	CASSFEGGLNIQYF
TRBD2	TRBV2	TRBJ2-3	-	TGTGCCAGCAGACCGCCGGGACTAGCGGGAGATACGCAGTATTTT	CASRPPGLAGDTQYF
-	TRBV5-5	TRBJ1-1	few	TGTGCCAGCAGCTTGGTGGCGGGCGGTGGTGAAGCTTTCTTT	CASSLVAGGGEAFF
TRBD2	TRBV5-4	TRBJ2-1	-	TGTGCCAGCAGCCAAGGAAAACTAGCGGGGGATGAGCAGTTCTTC	CASSQGKLAGDEQFF
-	TRBV27	TRBJ1-1	-	TGTGCCAGCACTCCGACGGGGGACGGGAACACTGAAGCTTTCTTT	CASTPTGDGNTEAFF
TRBD1	TRBV18	TRBJ1-2	-	TGTGCCAGCTCACCACGAGGACAGGGTCTGGCGGGCTACACCTTC	CASSPRGQGLAGYTF
TRBD1	TRBV7-8	TRBJ2-5	once	TGTGCCAGCAGCTTCGCCGACAGGGCAGAGACCCAGTACTTC	CASSFADRAETQYF
-	TRBV10-2	TRBJ2-4	-	TGCGCCAGCGGGGAAGTCGGGGAAGGGAAAAACATTCAGTACTTC	CASGEVGEGKNIQYF
TRBD1	TRBV6-5	TRBJ1-1	-	TGTGCCAGCAGTTTCGGACAGGGTGATAATGAAGCTTTCTTT	CASSFGQGDNEAFF